This T cell receptor (beta chain) was observed in a study of T cell responses to AZD1222 COVID-19 vaccine. Study at large: Whether given at about 4 or about 12 weeks, second doses were pooled.

A word on this clone: Its antigen is not identified.

Data came from immunoSEQ multiplex PCR; TCRdb stores just in-frame clones and leaves some out. The sample lists approximately 100,000 clones; about 87% were seen once. General study findings and limits: Receipt of two AZD1222 doses was followed by a rise in Spike-specific TCR breadth and depth. Of the AZD1222 recipients, only 5 to 7 were seropositive at baseline.

The clonotype originates from an adult in good health. Sequences were derived from peripheral blood, sampled on day 0 of AZD1222 vaccination.

The CDR3 protein is CASSFSFNEQYF. CDR3 DNA sequence: TGTGCCAGCAGCTTCAGCTTCAACGAGCAGTACTTC. The rearrangement joins TRBV7-2 to TRBJ2-7; D is uncertain. Germline CDR1 is SGHTA and CDR2 is FQGNSA. The CDR3 contains 12 residues. V shed 3 bases and J shed 5 bases, with 8 bases lying between them.